This T cell receptor (beta chain) was identified during a study of blood T cell repertoires in COVID-19. Study in general: From the United States, Italy and Spain came samples of acute and convalescent COVID-19. Sources were T cells, B-cell-depleted T cells, or PBMCs; the material itself was cDNA or gDNA.

The CDR3 totals 15 residues. Trimming at V came to 5 bases and at J to 1 base, leaving 6 bases not matched to a gene. Germline CDR1 is SNHLY and CDR2 is FYNNEI. As originally analysed: Researchers report that nucleated cell counts were estimated from reference gene primer amplification. Clones were sequenced by immunoSEQ multiplex PCR, and TCRdb holds only the in-frame ones, with some missing. The V and J calls and the clone size are those of that table, but D and trimming were determined from the DNA. The sample includes about 190,000 clones, about 86% of them seen just once. Source material: peripheral blood. The chain employs TRBV2 and TRBJ2-5; 8 bases match TRBD1. This TCR came from a man in his forties or fifties with active or convalescent COVID-19. The CDR3 region is CASSILGQGQETQYF. CDR3 nucleotide sequence: TGTGCCAGCAGTATATTAGGACAGGGCCAAGAGACCCAGTACTTC.